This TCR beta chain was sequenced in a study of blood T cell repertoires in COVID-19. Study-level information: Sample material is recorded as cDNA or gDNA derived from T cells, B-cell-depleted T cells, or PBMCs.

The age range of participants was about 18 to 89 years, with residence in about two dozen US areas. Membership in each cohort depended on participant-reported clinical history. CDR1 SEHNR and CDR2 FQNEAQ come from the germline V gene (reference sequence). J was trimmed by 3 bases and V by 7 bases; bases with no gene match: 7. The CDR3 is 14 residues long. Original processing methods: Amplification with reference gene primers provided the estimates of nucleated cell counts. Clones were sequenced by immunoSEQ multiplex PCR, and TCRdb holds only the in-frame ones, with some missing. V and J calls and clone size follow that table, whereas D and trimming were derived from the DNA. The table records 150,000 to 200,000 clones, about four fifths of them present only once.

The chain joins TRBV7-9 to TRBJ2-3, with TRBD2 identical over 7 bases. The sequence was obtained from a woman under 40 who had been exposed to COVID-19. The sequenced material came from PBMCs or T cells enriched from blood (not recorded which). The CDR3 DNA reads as TGTGCCAGCATTTTAGAGGGAGGGACAGATACGCAGTATTTT. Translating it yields CASILEGGTDTQYF.